This T cell receptor (beta chain) stems from a study of T-cell reconstitution after alpha-beta-depleted transplantation in children. Findings of the study overall: Surviving recipient T cells and intrathymic progenitors accounted for some patients' high TCRbeta diversity at day 60. Reportedly, roughly two months post-transplant, alpha-beta T cells arose from several hundred expanded graft clones. At one year after transplant, newly produced T cells mostly accounted for T-cell counts and diversity.

This clonotype was seen a handful of times. What it binds is unknown. Trimming shortened V by 8 bases and J by 4 bases, and 11 bases separated the two germline ends. The germline V gene has CDR1 LNHNV and CDR2 YYDKDF (reference sequence). The CDR3 covers 13 residues. Preparing the TCRbeta library involved the use of unique molecular identifiers. TCRdb fed the PCR reads into MiXCR, producing one record per CDR3 protein. Here the sample spans approximately 430,000 distinct CDR3 sequences, about 16% being singletons. Here the sequenced sample was PBMCs, mostly from graft donor cells, taken 360 days after TCRalphabeta/CD19-depleted stem cell transplant. The J gene is TRBJ2-2, the V gene TRBV15; D not resolved. The receptor's source is a boy younger than two who had a stem cell transplant for Wiskott-Aldrich syndrome, so the T cells may come from the graft donor. CDR3 sequence: CATSVGITGELFF. For the CDR3, the DNA is TGTGCCACCTCCGTTGGTATCACCGGGGAGCTGTTTTTT.